This is a list of T cell receptor beta chains from one sample in a study of vaccination and CD4 T cells after COVID-19. No antigens are known for them. TCRdb processed the PCR reads anew with MiXCR; each CDR3 protein has one entry. The data contain 20,000 to 30,000 distinct CDR3 sequences, roughly 40% of them singletons. Sequencing used CD4+ T cells from blood, cultured in vitro. The receptor source for this set is a human donor who had recovered from COVID-19. Both conserved end residues are trimmed from each CDR3. The D gene is left open where the match is weak.

j_gene | v_gene | d_gene | CDR3aa
TRBJ1-2 | TRBV18 | . | ASSPPTADGYT
TRBJ2-5 | TRBV20-1 | TRBD1 | SASKAGGVGETQY
TRBJ2-7 | TRBV5-4 | TRBD1 | ASSLDGIGRGLEQY
TRBJ2-7 | TRBV6-1 | TRBD1 | ASNTGGYEQY
TRBJ2-7 | TRBV28 | . | ASTSPGDARYEQY
TRBJ2-7 | TRBV9 | . | ASSVEGGWVVGYYEQY
TRBJ1-5 | TRBV20-1 | . | SARDKDRNNQPQH
TRBJ2-1 | TRBV2 | TRBD2 | ASSDSGGWNEQF
TRBJ1-2 | TRBV24-1 | . | ATSETTGRKNYGYT
TRBJ2-3 | TRBV6-1 | . | ASTSPGTDTQY
TRBJ2-1 | TRBV18 | . | ASSPRTTYNEQF
TRBJ2-5 | TRBV20-1 | TRBD2 | SARDSLAGEETQY
TRBJ2-3 | TRBV5-4 | . | ASRPDLGNTDTQY
TRBJ1-1 | TRBV10-3 | . | AISEATGITEAF
TRBJ2-7 | TRBV12-3/TRBV12-4 | . | ASSFSGSYEQY